These T cell receptor beta chains were read from a single sample in a study of T cell responses to AZD1222 COVID-19 vaccine. This table comes from immunoSEQ multiplex PCR, and its TCRdb copy is limited to in-frame clones, with some not included. The sample shows 100,000 to 150,000 clones, about nine tenths of them seen only once. Sequencing was performed on peripheral blood, taken 28 days after the second dose of the MenACWY control vaccine. These receptors all stem from an adult who received the MenACWY meningococcal vaccine as a control. The conserved cysteine and the conserved F or W are not part of the CDR3 here. A D gene is named only where the DNA matches it firmly.

j_call v_call d_call cdr3_aa
TRBJ2-1 TRBV5-5 TRBD1 ASSRGTGKQF
TRBJ2-1 TRBV15 TRBD2 ATSGRLAGVDEQF
TRBJ2-2 TRBV28 TRBD1 ASSFYQGESGELF
TRBJ1-4 TRBV5-1 - ASSLDRNEKLF
TRBJ1-6 TRBV9 TRBD1 ASSQATGIYNSPLH
TRBJ2-5 TRBV5-1 - ASSLGSLQETQY
TRBJ2-5 TRBV20-1 - SALKETQY
TRBJ1-2 TRBV24-1 TRBD1 ATSDWTGAGYGYT
TRBJ2-2 TRBV5-1 - ASSLGQNTGELF
TRBJ1-2 TRBV4-1 TRBD1 ASSQDPDRANYGYT